This T cell receptor (beta chain) was found in a study of human T cells and chemical hapten exposure. Study-wide results and limits: The number of TCRs over 1 in 1000 frequency stayed unchanged after DPC. Expanded TCRs grouped into significantly more large CDR3 similarity clusters than controls produced.

Within the library, unique molecular identifiers were attached to each individual cDNA molecule. TCRdb ran MiXCR on the RACE reads and lists one entry per CDR3 protein. The sample has about 64,000 distinct CDR3 sequences; about 11% are singletons. Deletions cut 0 bases from V and 0 bases from J, with 10 bases between. The germline V gene has CDR1 LGHNA and CDR2 YSLEER. The CDR3 runs to 16 residues. This clonotype came up many times. Antigen unknown. Documented time point: pre-sensitization, week 0. Treatment specified: therapeutic diphenylcyclopropenone sensitization with weekly scalp DPC. At every patch-test visit, blood was drawn before the patch test was applied.

The sequenced sample was whole blood, obtained in connection with sensitization to the hapten diphenylcyclopropenone (DPC). This receptor was obtained from a woman aged 40 to 50 with alopecia areata. Some clones in this sample may be carry-over from other donors' samples. The rearrangement joins TRBV4-3 to TRBJ2-3, with D perhaps matching TRBD1 (5 bases). The CDR3 here is CASSQEAAGSTDTQYF. In DNA, the CDR3 is TGCGCCAGCAGCCAAGAAGCCGCAGGGAGCACAGATACGCAGTATTTT.